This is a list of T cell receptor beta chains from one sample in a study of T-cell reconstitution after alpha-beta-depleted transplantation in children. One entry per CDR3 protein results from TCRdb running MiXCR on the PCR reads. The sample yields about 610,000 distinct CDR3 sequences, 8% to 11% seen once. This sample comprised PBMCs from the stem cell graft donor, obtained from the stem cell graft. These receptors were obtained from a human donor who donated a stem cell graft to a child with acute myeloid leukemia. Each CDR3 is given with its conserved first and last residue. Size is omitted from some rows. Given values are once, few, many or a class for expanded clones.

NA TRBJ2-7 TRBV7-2 CASSSGISSYEQYF
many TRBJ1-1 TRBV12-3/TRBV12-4 CASTTTGGANTEAFF
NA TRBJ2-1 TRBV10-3 CAISEDGRSPFF
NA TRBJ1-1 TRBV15 CATMSSGNTEAFF
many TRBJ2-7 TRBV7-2 CASSLRGRTLSEQYF
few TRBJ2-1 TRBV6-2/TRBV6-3 CASSYLGLAGSGEQFF
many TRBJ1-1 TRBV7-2 CASRATTEAFF
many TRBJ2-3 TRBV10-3 CAIKLAGNTDTQYF
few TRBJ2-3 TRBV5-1 CASSWGLAEDTQYF
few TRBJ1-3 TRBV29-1 CSVLPSSGNTIYF
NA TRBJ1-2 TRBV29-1 CSVGERQGYGYTF
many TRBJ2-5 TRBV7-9 CASSLMRAGQETQYF
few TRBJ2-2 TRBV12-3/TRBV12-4 CASSVLGGSTGELFF
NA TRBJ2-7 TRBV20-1 CSALLAGGTYEQYF
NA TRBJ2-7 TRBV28 CASRTTGTGTRLSEQYF
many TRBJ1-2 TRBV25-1 CASKMTGGNYGYTF
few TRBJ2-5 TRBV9 CASSVGVAVGETQYF
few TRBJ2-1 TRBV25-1 CASSEYMQRNNEQFF
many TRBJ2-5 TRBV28 CASSSPSTSGAQETQYF
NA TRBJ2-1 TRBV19 CASSIGTASGSRNEQFF
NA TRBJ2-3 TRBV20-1 CSATGAASGTDTQYF
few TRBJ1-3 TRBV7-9 CASSHLSAGNTIYF
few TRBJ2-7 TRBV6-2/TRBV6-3 CASSYSSGIEQYF
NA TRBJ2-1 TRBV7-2 CASRPSRDRTYNEQFF
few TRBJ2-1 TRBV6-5 CASSYKGSYNEQFF
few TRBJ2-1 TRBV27 CASIPAGGYEQFF
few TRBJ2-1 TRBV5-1 CASSSQLAGGPSDEQFF
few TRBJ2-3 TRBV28 CASGLAGVGTDTQYF
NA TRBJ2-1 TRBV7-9 CASSKSQREGLGEQFF
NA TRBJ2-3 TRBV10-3 CAISGPQGADTQYF
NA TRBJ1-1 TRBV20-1 CSADGLLNTEAFF
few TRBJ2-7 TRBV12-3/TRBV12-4 CASSLGTSGGDEQYF
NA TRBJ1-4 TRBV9 CASSFGQRNEKLFF
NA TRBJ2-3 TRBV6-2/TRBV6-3 CASRGPATSTDTQYF
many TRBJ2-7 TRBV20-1 CSAPTRTEQYF
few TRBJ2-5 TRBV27 CASRREELETQYF
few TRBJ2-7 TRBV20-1 CSARGLAVSYEQYF
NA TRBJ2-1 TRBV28 CASSLTGTGTEQFF
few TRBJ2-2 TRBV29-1 CSVVNRGSENTGELFF
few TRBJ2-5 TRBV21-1 CASSTRCQETQYF
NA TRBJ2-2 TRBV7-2 CASSLKGAGTGELFF